The 29 T cell receptor beta chains below all came from one sample that was sequenced in a study of T cell responses to AZD1222 COVID-19 vaccine. The data were produced by immunoSEQ multiplex PCR, yet TCRdb's version contains in-frame clones alone and is incomplete. The table includes some 120,000 clones, about 90% detected once. The sample was peripheral blood, taken 28 days after the second AZD1222 dose. Receptor source: an adult who received the AZD1222 COVID-19 vaccine.

This sequence joins TRBV7-9 and TRBJ1-1; TRBD1 is a possible D gene (6 bases). Germline V gene lookup returns CDR1 SEHNR and CDR2 FQNEAQ (reference sequence). V was shortened by 0 bases and J by 4 bases, with 15 bases between the two germline ends. The CDR3 totals 16 residues. The CDR3 DNA is TGTGCCAGCAGCTTAGCGCACGGGGGCTTTGTCACTGAAGCTTTCTTT. This codes for CASSLAHGGFVTEAFF.

The rearrangement links TRBV11-2 to TRBJ2-5; D is possibly TRBD1 or TRBD2 (5 bases each). The germline V gene has CDR1 SGHAT and CDR2 FQNNGV. The V gene lost 6 bases and the J gene lost 1 base, with 12 bases spanning the gap. The CDR3 loop spans 14 amino acids. The CDR3 here is CASSGPGSQETQYF. In DNA form, the CDR3 reads TGTGCCAGCAGTGGCCCAGGGAGCCAAGAGACCCAGTACTTC.

The J gene is TRBJ1-1, the V gene TRBV6-4; D unresolved. V gave up 3 bases and J gave up 1 base, with 6 bases separating them. From germline, CDR1 is MRHNA and CDR2 SNTAGT. The CDR3 is made up of 13 amino acids. The CDR3 protein is CASSELPNTEAFF. CDR3 sequence (DNA): TGTGCCAGCAGTGAACTCCCGAACACTGAAGCTTTCTTT.

The chain employs TRBV25-1 and TRBJ2-2; D unresolved. The CDR3 length is 15 residues. Deletions cut 4 bases from V and 7 bases from J, with 16 bases between. Germline-derived CDR1 and CDR2 are MGHDK and SYGVNS. This CDR3 is CASSAPVGPVGELFF. The CDR3 nucleotides are TGTGCCAGCAGTGCGCCGGTCGGTCCGGTCGGGGAGCTGTTTTTT.

This chain links TRBV25-1 with TRBJ1-3, with D hard to call. From germline, CDR1 is MGHDK and CDR2 SYGVNS. Trimming took 2 bases from V and 8 from J, leaving 7 bases between them. The CDR3 covers 12 residues. CDR3 amino acids: CASSEPHDTIYF. In nucleotides, the CDR3 is TGTGCCAGCAGTGAACCACACGACACCATATATTTT.

The gene calls are TRBV5-1 and TRBJ1-2; 7 positions agree with TRBD1. From germline, CDR1 is SGHRS and CDR2 YFSETQ. The CDR3 covers 15 residues. Trimming took 4 bases from V and 2 from J; bases not matched to a gene: 8. The CDR3 coding sequence is TGCGCCAGCAGCCCGTGGGCGACAGGGAACTATGGCTACACCTTC. Protein: CASSPWATGNYGYTF.

The chain carries TRBV5-6 and TRBJ1-3; 7 nucleotides match TRBD1. V lost 4 bases to trimming and J lost 3 bases; unmatched junction nucleotides: 10. CDR1 is SGHDT, CDR2 YYEEEE, per germline. The CDR3 runs to 16 residues. In DNA, the CDR3 is TGTGCCAGCAGCACGAAGGAAGGGGGCGGTGGAAACACCATATATTTT. It encodes CASSTKEGGGGNTIYF.

This chain links TRBV28 with TRBJ2-7; tentatively, D is TRBD2 (5 bases). The CDR3 totals 11 residues. The V end lost 6 bases, the J end lost 6 bases, and 9 bases lay between the germline ends. The germline CDR1 and CDR2 sequences are MDHEN and SYDVKM. CDR3 residues: CASSYSGEQYF. The CDR3 DNA reads TGTGCCAGCAGCTACAGCGGCGAGCAGTACTTC. Using reference TRBV28 and TRBJ2-7 for the parts outside the CDR3, the full variable domain is DVKVTQSSRYLVKRTGEKVFLECVQDMDHENMFWYRQDPGLGLRLIYFSYDVKMKEKGDIPEGYSVSREKKERFSLILESASTNQTSMYLCASSYSGEQYFGPGTRLTVT.

The chain is built from TRBV28 and TRBJ2-4; 8 nucleotides match TRBD2. This CDR3 is built from 15 residues. J was trimmed by 11 bases and V by 5 bases; bases with no gene match: 14. Germline V gene sequence: CDR1 MDHEN, CDR2 SYDVKM. CDR3 sequence (DNA): TGTGCCAGCAGTCCACGCCCGACGGGGGGGGTTTTTCAGTACTTC. Its protein product is CASSPRPTGGVFQYF.

J is TRBJ1-5 and V is TRBV6-5, with D unresolved. Germline lookup yields CDR1 MNHEY and CDR2 SVGAGI. The V and J ends lost 2 bases and 0 bases respectively, with 5 bases between them. The length of the CDR3 is 14 residues. The CDR3 sequence is CASSYRDSNQPQHF. The DNA of the CDR3 is TGTGCCAGCAGTTACAGGGATAGCAATCAGCCCCAGCATTTT.

V is TRBV6-5 and J is TRBJ1-5; D is possibly TRBD1 (6 bases). The CDR3 is 13 residues long. Per germline, CDR1 MNHEY and CDR2 SVGAGI. V gave up 4 bases and J gave up 5 bases, with 9 bases separating them. The CDR3 DNA sequence: TGTGCCAGCAGTTTCTCAGGGGATCAGCCCCAGCATTTT. Translation gives CASSFSGDQPQHF.

The chain uses TRBV28 and TRBJ2-7; no definite D call. Deletions cut 6 bases from V and 0 bases from J, with 9 bases between. The CDR3 is made up of 13 amino acids. Germline lookup yields CDR1 MDHEN and CDR2 SYDVKM. The CDR3 DNA reads as TGTGCCAGCAGGGTTCCGAGCTCCTACGAGCAGTACTTC. This sequence encodes CASRVPSSYEQYF.

The V gene is TRBV6-6, the J gene TRBJ1-2, with TRBD1 matching over 9 bases. V was pared by 7 bases and J by 4 bases, with 7 bases of the junction left unmatched. The CDR3 extends over 14 amino acids. The germline V gene encodes CDR1 MNHNY and CDR2 SVGAGI (reference sequence). DNA of the CDR3: TGTGCCAGCAATACAGGGGGCGTGGGCTATGGCTACACCTTC. Residues: CASNTGGVGYGYTF.

The chain recombines TRBV7-2 with TRBJ2-7, with TRBD1 matching over 7 bases. V was pared by 1 base and J by 2 bases, with 2 bases of the junction left unmatched. This CDR3 contains 14 residues. Germline lookup yields CDR1 SGHTA and CDR2 FQGNSA. CDR3 protein: CASSLDQGAYEQYF. CDR3 nucleotides: TGTGCCAGCAGCTTAGACCAGGGGGCCTACGAGCAGTACTTC.

DNA of the CDR3: TGTGCCAGTACACTAGCGGGGGGGATCTATGAGCAGTTCTTC. It yields the protein CASTLAGGIYEQFF. This chain links TRBV28 with TRBJ2-1, with TRBD2 identical over 13 bases. The CDR3 is made up of 14 amino acids. The ends lost 9 bases at V and 8 bases at J; junction bases unmatched: 7. The germline V gene encodes CDR1 MDHEN and CDR2 SYDVKM.

This clone came up once. The chain recombines TRBV24-1 with TRBJ2-7; maybe TRBD1 (6 bases). This CDR3 is 12 amino acids long. Trimming pared 2 bases from V and 8 bases from J, leaving 9 bases between. The V gene's germline CDR1 is KGHDR and CDR2 SFDVKD. The CDR3 nucleotides read TGTGCCACCAGTGATTCCCGGGACAAGCAGTACTTC. Translating it yields CATSDSRDKQYF.

The CDR3 bases are TGTGCCAGCGAATGTGAAAAACTGTTTTTT. Amino acids: CASECEKLFF. The chain uses TRBV21-1 and TRBJ1-4. TRBV21-1 is annotated as a pseudogene. The CDR3 extends over 10 amino acids.

This clone was recorded only once. The chain uses TRBV4-2 and TRBJ2-7; weak D call: TRBD1 (6 bases). The CDR3 is 16 amino acids. Germline CDR1 LGHNA, CDR2 YNFKEQ. Trimming cost V 1 base and J 0 bases, with 13 bases left between them. The DNA of the CDR3 is TGTGCCAGCAGCCAAGTACCCCGGGACATCTCCTACGAGCAGTACTTC. Amino acid sequence: CASSQVPRDISYEQYF.

The chain uses TRBV10-3 and TRBJ1-6, with a possible D match to TRBD1 (5 bases). Germline-derived CDR1 and CDR2 are ENHRY and SYGVKD. The ends were cut back, 9 bases at V and 7 bases at J, with 13 bases in the middle. This CDR3 has 13 amino acids. This CDR3 reads CAIRDGVNSPLHF. CDR3 in DNA: TGTGCCATTAGGGACGGTGTAAATTCACCCCTCCACTTT.

The chain recombines TRBV28 with TRBJ1-1; D is unclear. Germline V lookup: CDR1 MDHEN, CDR2 SYDVKM. Trimming removed 2 bases at V and 4 bases at J, with 8 bases between. This CDR3 spans 13 amino acids. CDR3 amino acids: CASSLVGGTEAFF. In DNA form, the CDR3 reads TGTGCCAGCAGTTTAGTGGGTGGCACTGAAGCTTTCTTT. The full variable domain, its missing parts supplied by reference TRBV28 and TRBJ1-1, is DVKVTQSSRYLVKRTGEKVFLECVQDMDHENMFWYRQDPGLGLRLIYFSYDVKMKEKGDIPEGYSVSREKKERFSLILESASTNQTSMYLCASSLVGGTEAFFGQGTRLTVV.

The rearrangement links TRBV7-2 to TRBJ1-4, with a tentative D call TRBD1 (6 bases). The V end lost 5 bases, the J end lost 10 bases, and 17 bases lay between the germline ends. CDR3 length: 14 residues. CDR1 SGHTA and CDR2 FQGNSA come from the germline V gene. The CDR3 sequence is CASSGRGGHGKLFF. CDR3 in DNA: TGTGCCAGCAGCGGGAGGGGGGGACATGGAAAACTGTTTTTT.

This clone was seen only once. The J gene is TRBJ1-2, the V gene TRBV29-1; TRBD1 aligns across 11 bases. Germline CDR1 and CDR2: SQVTM and ANQGSEA. Unmatched junction bases numbered 3, after V lost 4 bases and J lost 2 bases. CDR3 length: 14 amino acids. The CDR3 region is CSVGTGGRNYGYTF. The CDR3 nucleotides are TGCAGCGTTGGGACAGGGGGCCGAAACTATGGCTACACCTTC.

V usage is TRBV9 and J usage is TRBJ2-1; 8 positions match TRBD2. Germline V gives CDR1 SGDLS, CDR2 YYNGEE. The CDR3 length is 15 residues. V was clipped by 0 bases and J by 5 bases; unmatched bases: 4. The CDR3: CASSVVSGNDNEQFF. For the CDR3, the DNA is TGTGCCAGCAGCGTAGTTAGCGGGAACGACAATGAGCAGTTCTTC.

The J gene is TRBJ2-3, the V gene TRBV10-3, with 12 bases aligning to TRBD2. The germline V gene has CDR1 ENHRY and CDR2 SYGVKD. The J segment lost 6 bases and the V segment lost 0 bases, leaving 10 bases of the junction unmatched. This CDR3 is 18 amino acids long. CDR3 loop: CAISESATSGRRRDTQYF. In DNA form, the CDR3 reads TGTGCCATCAGTGAGTCGGCCACTAGCGGGAGGAGGAGGGATACGCAGTATTTT.

The V call is TRBV5-6, the J call TRBJ1-1, with 7 bases fitting TRBD1. This CDR3 comprises 15 residues. Germline-derived CDR1 and CDR2 are SGHDT and YYEEEE. J was trimmed by 6 bases and V by 6 bases; bases with no gene match: 14. For the CDR3, the DNA is TGTGCCAGCACCCTTTTCGACAGGGTGGTCGCTGAAGCTTTCTTT. This gives the protein CASTLFDRVVAEAFF.

The genes are TRBV6-5 and TRBJ2-3, with 8 bases aligning to TRBD2. This CDR3 is 16 amino acids long. CDR1 is MNHEY and CDR2 is SVGAGI in the germline V gene. J lost 0 bases, V lost 2 bases, and 4 bases had no gene match. Here the CDR3 DNA reads TGTGCCAGCAGTTACGATCCGGGGGGGAGCACAGATACGCAGTATTTT. It encodes CASSYDPGGSTDTQYF.

V gene TRBV6-1 combines with J gene TRBJ1-2; TRBD1 is a possible D gene (6 bases). The V gene lost 2 bases and the J gene lost 4 bases, with 11 bases spanning the gap. From germline, CDR1 is MNHNS and CDR2 SASEGT. The CDR3 length is 14 residues. CDR3 region: CASSESGGFYGYTF. The CDR3 DNA follows: TGTGCCAGCAGTGAATCGGGGGGCTTCTATGGCTACACCTTC.

The genes are TRBV11-2 and TRBJ1-1, with D possibly matching TRBD1 (5 bases). Trimming took 7 bases from V and 0 from J, leaving 9 bases between them. CDR3 length equals 13 residues. Germline assignment: CDR1 SGHAT and CDR2 FQNNGV. The CDR3 coding sequence is TGTGCCAGCACCGGACAAATGAACACTGAAGCTTTCTTT. Translating it yields CASTGQMNTEAFF.

The chain employs TRBV7-2 and TRBJ2-2; no firm D call. Trimming pared 1 base from V and 3 bases from J, leaving 9 bases between. CDR3 length: 15 residues. Germline V gene lookup returns CDR1 SGHTA and CDR2 FQGNSA. Here the CDR3 DNA reads TGTGCCAGCAGCTTAGGCGGTTCGGACACCGGGGAGCTGTTTTTT. It is translated as CASSLGGSDTGELFF.